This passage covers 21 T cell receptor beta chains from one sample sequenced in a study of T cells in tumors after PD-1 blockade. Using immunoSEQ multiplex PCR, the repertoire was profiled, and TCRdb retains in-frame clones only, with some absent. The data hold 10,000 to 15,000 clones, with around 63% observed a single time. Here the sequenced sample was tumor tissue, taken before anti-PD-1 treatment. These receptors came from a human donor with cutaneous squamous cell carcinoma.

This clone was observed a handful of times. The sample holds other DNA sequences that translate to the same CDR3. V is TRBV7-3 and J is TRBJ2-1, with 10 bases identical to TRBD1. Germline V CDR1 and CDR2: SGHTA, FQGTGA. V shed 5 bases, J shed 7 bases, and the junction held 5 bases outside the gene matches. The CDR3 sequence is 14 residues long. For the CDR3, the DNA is TGTGCCAGCAGCCGGGACAGGGGAGGTAATGAGCAGTTCTTC. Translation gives CASSRDRGGNEQFF.

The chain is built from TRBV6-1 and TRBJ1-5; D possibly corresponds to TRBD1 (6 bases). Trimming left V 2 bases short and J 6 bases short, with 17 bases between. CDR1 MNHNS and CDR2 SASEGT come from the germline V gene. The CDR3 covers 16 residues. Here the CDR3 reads CASSEYSGTLSQPQHF. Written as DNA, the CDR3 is TGTGCCAGCAGTGAATACTCCGGGACACTTTCTCAGCCCCAGCATTTT.

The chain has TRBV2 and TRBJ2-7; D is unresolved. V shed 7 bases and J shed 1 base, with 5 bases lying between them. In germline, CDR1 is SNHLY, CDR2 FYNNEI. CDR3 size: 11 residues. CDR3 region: CASTVSYEQYF. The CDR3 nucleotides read TGTGCCAGCACAGTTTCCTACGAGCAGTACTTC.

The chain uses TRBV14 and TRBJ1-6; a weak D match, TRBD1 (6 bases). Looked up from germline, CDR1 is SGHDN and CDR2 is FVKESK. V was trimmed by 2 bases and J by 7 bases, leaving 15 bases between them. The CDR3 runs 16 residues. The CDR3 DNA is TGTGCCAGCAGCCAATTAGACAGGCGGGGGAATTCACCCCTCCACTTT. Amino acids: CASSQLDRRGNSPLHF. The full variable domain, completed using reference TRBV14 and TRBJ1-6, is EAGVTQFPSHSVIEKGQTVTLRCDPISGHDNLYWYRRVMGKEIKFLLHFVKESKQDESGMPNNRFLAERTGGTYSTLKVQPAELEDSGVYFCASSQLDRRGNSPLHFGNGTRLTVT.

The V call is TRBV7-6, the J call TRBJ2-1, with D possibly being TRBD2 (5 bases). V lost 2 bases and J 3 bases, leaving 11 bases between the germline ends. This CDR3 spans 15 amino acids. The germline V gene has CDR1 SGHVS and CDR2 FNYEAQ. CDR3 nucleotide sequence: TGTGCCAGCAGCTTAACGGGGTCTGGCTACAATGAGCAGTTCTTC. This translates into CASSLTGSGYNEQFF.

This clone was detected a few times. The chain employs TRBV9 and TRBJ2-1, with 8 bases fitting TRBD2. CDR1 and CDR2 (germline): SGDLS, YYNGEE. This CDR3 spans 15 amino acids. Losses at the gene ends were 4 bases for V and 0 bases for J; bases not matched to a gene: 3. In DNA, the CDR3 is TGTGCCAGCAGCCGCGGGGGGAGCTCCTACAATGAGCAGTTCTTC. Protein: CASSRGGSSYNEQFF. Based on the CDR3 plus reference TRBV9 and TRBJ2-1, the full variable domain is DSGVTQTPKHLITATGQRVTLRCSPRSGDLSVYWYQQSLDQGLQFLIQYYNGEERAKGNILERFSAQQFPDLHSELNLSSLELGDSALYFCASSRGGSSYNEQFFGPGTRLTVL.

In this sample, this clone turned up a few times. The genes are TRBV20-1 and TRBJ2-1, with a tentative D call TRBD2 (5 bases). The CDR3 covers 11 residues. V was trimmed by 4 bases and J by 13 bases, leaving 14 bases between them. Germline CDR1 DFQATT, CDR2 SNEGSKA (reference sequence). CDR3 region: CSATETSVQFF. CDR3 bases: TGCAGTGCTACAGAAACTAGTGTTCAGTTCTTC.

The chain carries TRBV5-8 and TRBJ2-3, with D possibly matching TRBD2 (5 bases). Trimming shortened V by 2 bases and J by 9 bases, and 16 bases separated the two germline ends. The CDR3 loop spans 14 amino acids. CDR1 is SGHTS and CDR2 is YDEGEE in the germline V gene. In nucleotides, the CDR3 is TGTGCCAGCAGCTTAGCAGCCGGTGGCGGGACGCAGTATTTT. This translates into CASSLAAGGGTQYF. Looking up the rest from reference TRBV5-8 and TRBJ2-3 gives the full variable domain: EAGVTQSPTHLIKTRGQQATLRCSPISGHTSVYWYQQALGLGLQFLLWYDEGEERNRGNFPPRFSGRQFPNYSSELNVNALELEDSALYLCASSLAAGGGTQYFGPGTRLTVL.

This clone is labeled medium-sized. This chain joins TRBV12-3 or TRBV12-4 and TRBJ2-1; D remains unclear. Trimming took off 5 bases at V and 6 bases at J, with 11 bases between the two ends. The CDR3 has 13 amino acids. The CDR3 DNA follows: TGTGCCAGCAGTCCGGGCCCCGCCAATGAGCAGTTCTTC. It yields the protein CASSPGPANEQFF.

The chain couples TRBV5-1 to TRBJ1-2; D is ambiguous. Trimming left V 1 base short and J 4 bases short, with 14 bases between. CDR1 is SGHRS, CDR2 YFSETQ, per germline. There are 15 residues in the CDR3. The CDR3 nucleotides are TGCGCCAGCAGCTTGAATCCGGGGAACGGCTATGGCTACACCTTC. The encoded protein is CASSLNPGNGYGYTF.

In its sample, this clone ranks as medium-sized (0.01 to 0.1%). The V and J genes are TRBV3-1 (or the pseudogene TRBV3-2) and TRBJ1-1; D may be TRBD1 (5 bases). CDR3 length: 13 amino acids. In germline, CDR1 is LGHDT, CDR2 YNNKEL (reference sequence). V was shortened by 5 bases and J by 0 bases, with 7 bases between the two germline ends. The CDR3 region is CASSADMNTEAFF. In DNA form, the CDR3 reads TGTGCCAGCAGCGCGGACATGAACACTGAAGCTTTCTTT.

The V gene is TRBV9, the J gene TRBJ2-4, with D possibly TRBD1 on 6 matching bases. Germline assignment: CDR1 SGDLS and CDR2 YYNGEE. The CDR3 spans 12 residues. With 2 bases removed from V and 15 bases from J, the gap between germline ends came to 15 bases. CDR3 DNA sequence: TGTGCCAGCAGCGTGTTACCACAGGGCCGGTACTTC. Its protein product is CASSVLPQGRYF.

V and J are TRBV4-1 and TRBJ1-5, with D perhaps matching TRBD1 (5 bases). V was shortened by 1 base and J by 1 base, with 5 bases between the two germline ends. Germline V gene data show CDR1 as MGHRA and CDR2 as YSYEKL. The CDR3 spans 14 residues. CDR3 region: CASSQAGSNQPQHF. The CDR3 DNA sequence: TGCGCCAGCAGCCAAGCAGGGAGCAATCAGCCCCAGCATTTT.

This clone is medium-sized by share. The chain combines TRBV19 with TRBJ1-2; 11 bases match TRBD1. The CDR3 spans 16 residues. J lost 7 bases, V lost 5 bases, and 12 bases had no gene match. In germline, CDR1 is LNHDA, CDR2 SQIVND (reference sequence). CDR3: CASSPGQGGLYGGYTF. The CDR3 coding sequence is TGTGCCAGTAGTCCGGGACAGGGGGGCTTATACGGTGGCTACACCTTC.

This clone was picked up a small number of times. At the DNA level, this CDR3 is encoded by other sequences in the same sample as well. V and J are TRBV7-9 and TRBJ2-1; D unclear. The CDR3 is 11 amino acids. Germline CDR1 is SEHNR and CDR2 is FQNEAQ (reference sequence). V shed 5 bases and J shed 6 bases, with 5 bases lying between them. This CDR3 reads CASSLGNEQFF. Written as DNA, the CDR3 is TGTGCCAGCAGCCTCGGCAATGAGCAGTTCTTC.

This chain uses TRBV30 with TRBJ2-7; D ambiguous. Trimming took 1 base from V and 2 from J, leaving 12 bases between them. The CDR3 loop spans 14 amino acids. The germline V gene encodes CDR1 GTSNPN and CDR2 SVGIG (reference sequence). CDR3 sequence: CAWSAGPWAYEQYF. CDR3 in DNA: TGTGCCTGGAGTGCCGGGCCCTGGGCCTACGAGCAGTACTTC. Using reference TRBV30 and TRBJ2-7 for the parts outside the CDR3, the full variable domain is SQTIHQWPATLVQPVGSPLSLECTVEGTSNPNLYWYRQAAGRGLQLLFYSVGIGQISSEVPQNLSASRPQDRQFILSSKKLLLSDSGFYLCAWSAGPWAYEQYFGPGTRLTVT.

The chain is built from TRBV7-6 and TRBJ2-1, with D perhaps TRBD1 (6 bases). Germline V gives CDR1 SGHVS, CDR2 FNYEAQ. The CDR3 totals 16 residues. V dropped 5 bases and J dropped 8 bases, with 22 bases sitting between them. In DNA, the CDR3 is TGTGCCAGCAGCGCTTTGGCCGGGCCAAGGGGGTATGAGCAGTTCTTC. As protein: CASSALAGPRGYEQFF.

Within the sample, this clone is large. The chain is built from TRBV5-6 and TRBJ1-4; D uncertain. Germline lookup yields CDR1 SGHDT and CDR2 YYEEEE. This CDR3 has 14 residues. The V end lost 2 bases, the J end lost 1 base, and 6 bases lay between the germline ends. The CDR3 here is CASSFEGTNEKLFF. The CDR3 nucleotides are TGTGCCAGCAGCTTTGAGGGAACTAATGAAAAACTGTTTTTT.

The CDR3 coding sequence is TGCAGCGTTGAATTACGGGTCCGGGATACGCAGTATTTT. It specifies CSVELRVRDTQYF. The chain uses TRBV29-1 and TRBJ2-3; D is unresolved. The CDR3 loop spans 13 amino acids. CDR1 and CDR2 (germline): SQVTM, ANQGSEA. V was shortened by 2 bases and J by 6 bases, with 12 bases between the two germline ends.

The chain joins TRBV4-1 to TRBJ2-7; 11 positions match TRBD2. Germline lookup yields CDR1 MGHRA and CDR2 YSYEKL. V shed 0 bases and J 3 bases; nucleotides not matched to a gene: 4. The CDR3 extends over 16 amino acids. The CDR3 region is CASSQEGTSGVYEQYF. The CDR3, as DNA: TGCGCCAGCAGCCAAGAAGGGACTAGCGGAGTCTACGAGCAGTACTTC.

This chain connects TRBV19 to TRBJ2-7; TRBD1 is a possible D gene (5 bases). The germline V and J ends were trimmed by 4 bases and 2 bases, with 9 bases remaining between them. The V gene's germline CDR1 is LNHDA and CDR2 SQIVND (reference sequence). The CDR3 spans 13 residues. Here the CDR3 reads CASSNQGPYEQYF. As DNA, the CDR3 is TGTGCCAGTAGTAACCAGGGTCCCTACGAGCAGTACTTC.